This TCR beta chain came from a study of T cell responses to AZD1222 COVID-19 vaccine. Across the whole study: Second doses at about 4 or about 12 weeks were pooled. The study, taken as a whole, reports: Vaccine-related CD4 TCRs covered spike, predominating at 160-218 and 743-854. Epitopes outside B.1.351 and B.1.1.7 mutated regions reportedly drew nearly half of spike TCRs. Donors were largely white British and mainly female; clonal diversity was possibly underestimated.

For this clone: No antigen is known for it.

The assay was immunoSEQ multiplex PCR, and TCRdb's table has in-frame clones only and misses some. Of around 140,000 clones in the sample, 75% to 90% were seen once. V was cut by 2 bases and J by 1 base, with 11 bases left in between. The length of the CDR3 is 15 residues. Germline CDR1 and CDR2: MNHNS and SASEGT. The rearrangement uses TRBV6-1 and TRBJ2-5, with D maybe TRBD2 (5 bases). The specimen comprised peripheral blood, sampled on day 0 of AZD1222 vaccination. The sequence was obtained from an adult in good health. The CDR3 sequence is CASSELRLAQETQYF. CDR3 nucleotide sequence: TGTGCCAGCAGTGAACTTCGGCTAGCCCAAGAGACCCAGTACTTC.